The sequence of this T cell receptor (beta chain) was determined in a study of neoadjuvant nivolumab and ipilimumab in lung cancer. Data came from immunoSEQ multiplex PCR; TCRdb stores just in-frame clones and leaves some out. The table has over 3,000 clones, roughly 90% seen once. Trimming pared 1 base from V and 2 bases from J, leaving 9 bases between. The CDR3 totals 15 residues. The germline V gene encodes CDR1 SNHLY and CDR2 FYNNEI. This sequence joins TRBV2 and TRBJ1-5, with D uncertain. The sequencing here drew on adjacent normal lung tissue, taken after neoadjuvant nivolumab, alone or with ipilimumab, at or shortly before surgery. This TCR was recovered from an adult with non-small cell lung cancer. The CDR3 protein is CASSEESAGNQPQHF. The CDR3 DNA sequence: TGTGCCAGCAGTGAAGAGAGCGCCGGCAATCAGCCCCAGCATTTT.